This T cell receptor beta chain is from a study of blood T cell repertoires in COVID-19. Sequenced by immunoSEQ multiplex PCR; TCRdb stores in-frame clones only, minus some. The repertoire has about 38,000 clones, 85% of them found once; the top ten carry around 5%. Between the trimmed V and J ends, which lost 5 bases and 0 bases, there was a span of 10 bases. Germline V lookup: CDR1 KGHSH, CDR2 LQKENI. The CDR3 extends over 14 amino acids. The chain carries TRBV18 and TRBJ1-2; perhaps TRBD1 as D (6 bases). The receptor comes from a man aged 45-65 years with active COVID-19. Sequencing used peripheral blood. CDR3 nucleotides: TGTGCCAGCTCAAGGGACACCGCTAACTATGGCTACACCTTC. It is translated as CASSRDTANYGYTF.